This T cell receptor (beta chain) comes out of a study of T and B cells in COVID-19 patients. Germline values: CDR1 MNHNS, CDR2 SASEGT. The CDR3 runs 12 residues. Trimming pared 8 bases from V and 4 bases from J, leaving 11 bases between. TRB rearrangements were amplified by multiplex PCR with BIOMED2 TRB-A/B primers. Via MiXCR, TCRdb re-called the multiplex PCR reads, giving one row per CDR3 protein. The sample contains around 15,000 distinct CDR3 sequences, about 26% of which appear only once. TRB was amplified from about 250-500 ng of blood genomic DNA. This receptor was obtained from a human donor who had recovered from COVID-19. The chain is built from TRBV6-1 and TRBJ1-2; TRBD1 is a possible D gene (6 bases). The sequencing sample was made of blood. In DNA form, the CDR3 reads TGTGCCAGCCGGGACATGGGCTATGGCTACACCTTC. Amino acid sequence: CASRDMGYGYTF.